Below are 32 T cell receptor beta chains sequenced from a single sample in a study of graft-versus-host responses after intestinal transplantation. TCRdb's copy holds only in-frame clones and misses some; the assay was immunoSEQ multiplex PCR. Of about 25,000 clones listed, 94% are singletons. The specimen comprised PBMCs, sampled 156 days after intestinal transplant. These receptors came from a human patient who received an intestinal transplant, so some T cells may come from the graft donor.

The V and J genes are TRBV5-6 and TRBJ1-1; maybe TRBD1 (5 bases). Per germline, CDR1 SGHDT and CDR2 YYEEEE. Trimming cost V 0 bases and J 9 bases, with 12 bases left between them. CDR3 length: 13 amino acids. The chain's CDR3 is CASSLGRGLQAFF. CDR3 coding DNA: TGTGCCAGCAGCTTGGGTCGGGGACTGCAAGCTTTCTTT.

This chain links TRBV7-2 with TRBJ2-1; 9 bases agree with TRBD2. The germline CDR1 and CDR2 sequences are SGHTA and FQGNSA. J gave up 5 bases and V 0 bases, and 8 bases lay outside the gene matches. The CDR3 runs 17 residues. The CDR3 nucleotides are TGTGCCAGCAGCTTAGCGATATTAGCGGGGGAAAACAATGAGCAGTTCTTC. It is translated as CASSLAILAGENNEQFF.

The chain carries TRBV4-1 and TRBJ2-7; TRBD2 matches at 9 bases. The CDR3 has 16 amino acids. Germline V gene data show CDR1 as MGHRA and CDR2 as YSYEKL. The junction had 6 bases not matched to a gene; V was cut back by 0 bases and J by 3 bases. CDR3 residues: CASSQDIPSGNYEQYF. CDR3 nucleotide sequence: TGCGCCAGCAGCCAAGATATCCCTAGCGGGAACTACGAGCAGTACTTC.

J is TRBJ1-1 and V is TRBV6-5; 7 bases are a match to TRBD1. The CDR3 spans 15 residues. Germline trimming cut 2 bases from V and 2 bases from J; bases unmatched to any gene: 5. CDR1 is MNHEY, CDR2 SVGAGI, per germline. CDR3 sequence (DNA): TGTGCCAGCAGTTACAGACAGGGAACAAACACTGAAGCTTTCTTT. Residues: CASSYRQGTNTEAFF.

The chain is built from TRBV4-1 and TRBJ2-1; TRBD1 matches at 9 bases. This CDR3 has 17 amino acids. Germline V lookup: CDR1 MGHRA, CDR2 YSYEKL. J lost 8 bases, V lost 4 bases, and 15 bases had no gene match. CDR3 protein: CASSRYRGRLGQDEQFF. The CDR3 DNA is TGCGCCAGCAGCCGGTACAGGGGGCGGTTGGGCCAGGATGAGCAGTTCTTC.

This clone was seen only a few times. CDR3 sequence reads: CASSPGFLLSYGYTF. Here the CDR3 DNA reads TGTGCCAGCAGTCCCGGGTTCCTCCTTAGCTATGGCTACACCTTC. This sequence joins TRBV27 and TRBJ1-2; D unclear. V was cut by 5 bases and J by 4 bases, with 17 bases left in between. Germline values: CDR1 MNHEY, CDR2 SMNVEV (reference sequence). This CDR3 is 15 amino acids long.

The V gene is TRBV27, the J gene TRBJ2-5; D perhaps matches TRBD2 (5 bases). Germline V CDR1 and CDR2: MNHEY, SMNVEV (reference sequence). Trimming shortened V by 2 bases and J by 5 bases, and 12 bases separated the two germline ends. The CDR3 sequence is 14 residues long. The chain's CDR3 is CASSLGGGGETQYF. For the CDR3, the DNA is TGTGCCAGCAGTTTAGGAGGCGGTGGGGAGACCCAGTACTTC.

The gene calls are TRBV28 and TRBJ1-1; D is ambiguous. The CDR3 has 13 residues. V was trimmed by 3 bases and J by 3 bases, leaving 8 bases between them. The germline gives CDR1 MDHEN, CDR2 SYDVKM. As DNA, the CDR3 is TGTGCCAGCAGTTTCGTTGGGGACACTGAAGCTTTCTTT. This translates into CASSFVGDTEAFF.

V is TRBV4-2 and J is TRBJ2-1, with 8 bases matching TRBD2. Unmatched junction bases numbered 9, after V lost 1 base and J lost 4 bases. This CDR3 is 17 amino acids long. Germline CDR1 reads LGHNA; CDR2 reads YNFKEQ. CDR3 DNA sequence: TGTGCCAGCAGCCAAGTCGTTGAACAGCGGGGGTACAATGAGCAGTTCTTC. Its translation is CASSQVVEQRGYNEQFF.

The V and J genes are TRBV7-9 and TRBJ1-1; 9 positions agree with TRBD1. The CDR3 loop spans 14 amino acids. V lost 9 bases to trimming and J lost 5 bases; unmatched junction nucleotides: 10. From germline, CDR1 is SEHNR and CDR2 FQNEAQ (reference sequence). The CDR3 coding sequence is TGTGCCAGTGACAGGGGGATAGGTCAGACTGAAGCTTTCTTT. Amino acids: CASDRGIGQTEAFF. The whole variable domain, remainder taken from reference TRBV7-9 and TRBJ1-1, is DTGVSQNPRHKITKRGQNVTFRCDPISEHNRLYWYRQTLGQGPEFLTYFQNEAQLEKSRLLSDRFSAERPKGSFSTLEIQRTEQGDSAMYLCASDRGIGQTEAFFGQGTRLTVV.

The J gene is TRBJ2-7, the V gene TRBV30, with no clear D. Trimming removed 0 bases at V and 5 bases at J, with 5 bases between. This CDR3 has 11 amino acids. Germline assignment: CDR1 GTSNPN and CDR2 SVGIG (reference sequence). Here the CDR3 reads CAWSVQDEQYF. In DNA, the CDR3 is TGTGCCTGGAGTGTCCAAGACGAGCAGTACTTC.

The gene calls are TRBV27 and TRBJ2-7, with TRBD1 as a possible D gene (5 bases). Trimming shortened V by 2 bases and J by 7 bases, and 12 bases separated the two germline ends. Germline CDR1 and CDR2: MNHEY and SMNVEV (reference sequence). The length of the CDR3 is 13 residues. Here the CDR3 DNA reads TGTGCCAGCAGTTTAGGGGCTGCGTGGGAGCAGTACTTC. Protein sequence: CASSLGAAWEQYF.

The chain links TRBV4-3 to TRBJ2-7; tentatively, D is TRBD1 (5 bases). CDR1 LGHNA and CDR2 YSLEER come from the germline V gene. The CDR3 has 15 amino acids. Trimming left V 1 base short and J 5 bases short, with 15 bases between. The CDR3 DNA reads TGCGCCAGCAGCCAAGTCGCCGGACAAGTCGACGAGCAGTACTTC. Translation: CASSQVAGQVDEQYF.

This clone was counted once. The chain carries TRBV5-1 and TRBJ2-5, with TRBD1 identical over 7 bases. The last part of the DNA fits TRBJ2-7 better; the J call may be wrong. The germline V gene encodes CDR1 SGHRS and CDR2 YFSETQ. CDR3 length: 15 residues. Written as DNA, the CDR3 is TGCGCCAGCAGCTCGACAGGGTGGTTTGGTAACGAGCAGTACTTC. Translation: CASSSTGWFGNEQYF.

CDR3 DNA sequence: TGTGCCACCAGCAGAAGTCAGGGGGCAGGTTCACCCCTCCACTTT. This encodes CATSRSQGAGSPLHF. The chain combines TRBV15 with TRBJ1-6, with 8 positions matching TRBD1. Losses at the gene ends were 2 bases for V and 9 bases for J; bases not matched to a gene: 6. Germline V gene data show CDR1 as LNHNV and CDR2 as YYDKDF (reference sequence). This CDR3 is built from 15 residues.

This chain uses TRBV27 with TRBJ1-1, with 9 bases fitting TRBD1. The CDR3 spans 13 residues. Germline V gene lookup returns CDR1 MNHEY and CDR2 SMNVEV (reference sequence). With 2 bases clipped from V and 7 bases from J, the junction kept 2 bases outside the gene matches. The CDR3 spells CASSLTGGYEAFF. The CDR3 DNA is TGTGCCAGCAGTTTAACAGGGGGCTATGAAGCTTTCTTT.

This chain uses TRBV11-2 with TRBJ2-1, with TRBD1 matching 12 bases. V dropped 5 bases and J dropped 9; count of bases not matched to a gene: 8. There are 15 residues in the CDR3. Germline V gene sequence: CDR1 SGHAT, CDR2 FQNNGV. CDR3 bases: TGTGCCAGCAGCACGGGACAGGGGGCAGGGGGTGAGCAGTTCTTC. The encoded protein is CASSTGQGAGGEQFF. Full variable domain (rest looked up from reference TRBV11-2 and TRBJ2-1): EAGVAQSPRYKIIEKRQSVAFWCNPISGHATLYWYQQILGQGPKLLIQFQNNGVVDDSQLPKDRFSAERLKGVDSTLKIQPAKLEDSAVYLCASSTGQGAGGEQFFGPGTRLTVL.

This chain links TRBV6-4 with TRBJ2-5; TRBD1 matches 11 bases. The DNA end is more similar to TRBJ2-7, so the J call may be wrong. The CDR3 runs to 20 residues. CDR1 and CDR2 from the germline V gene are MRHNA and SNTAGT. The CDR3 DNA reads TGTGCCAGCAGAACACCCGGGACAGGGGGGAGACCAAAGCGGACTTACGAGCAGTACTTC. Amino acid sequence: CASRTPGTGGRPKRTYEQYF.

This chain uses TRBV19 with TRBJ2-2, with D possibly matching TRBD2 (6 bases). Germline assignment: CDR1 LNHDA and CDR2 SQIVND (reference sequence). The CDR3 has 15 residues. V lost 3 bases and J lost 5, with 13 bases in between. CDR3 sequence reads: CASSISGGGTGELFF. The CDR3 DNA is TGTGCCAGTAGTATTTCTGGAGGAGGGACCGGGGAGCTGTTTTTT.

The chain uses TRBV4-1 and TRBJ2-7, with D maybe TRBD2 (6 bases). V was trimmed by 3 bases and J by 5 bases, leaving 11 bases between them. This CDR3 contains 13 residues. Germline values: CDR1 MGHRA, CDR2 YSYEKL. CDR3 residues: CASSQWEVDEQYF. The CDR3 DNA sequence: TGCGCCAGCAGCCAGTGGGAGGTGGACGAGCAGTACTTC.

This clone was detected once. The chain has TRBV6-5 and TRBJ1-5; D uncertain. The CDR3 covers 15 residues. CDR1 is MNHEY and CDR2 is SVGAGI in the germline V gene. Trimming removed 2 bases from V and 5 bases from J, with 13 bases in between. The CDR3 here is CASSYTRGRDQPQHF. In DNA form, the CDR3 reads TGTGCCAGCAGTTACACCCGGGGAAGAGATCAGCCCCAGCATTTT.

The chain uses TRBV6-1 and TRBJ2-7; D not resolved. Germline-derived CDR1 and CDR2 are MNHNS and SASEGT. This CDR3 contains 13 residues. V was trimmed by 2 bases and J by 0 bases, leaving 5 bases between them. The CDR3 DNA is TGTGCCAGCAGTGAAAGAGGCTCCTACGAGCAGTACTTC. Amino acid sequence: CASSERGSYEQYF.

V usage is TRBV9 and J usage is TRBJ1-3; the match to TRBD1 covers 7 bases. This CDR3 spans 15 amino acids. Germline CDR1 SGDLS, CDR2 YYNGEE. The trim removed 1 base at V and 2 bases at J, leaving 3 bases unmatched. This CDR3 is CASSVRQGPGNTIYF. CDR3 DNA: TGTGCCAGCAGCGTAAGACAGGGCCCTGGAAACACCATATATTTT.

CDR3 loop: CASSPGDTDTQYF. Here the CDR3 DNA reads TGTGCCAGCAGCCCGGGGGACACAGATACGCAGTATTTT. The chain carries TRBV5-6 and TRBJ2-3, with D perhaps TRBD2 (6 bases). CDR1 SGHDT and CDR2 YYEEEE come from the germline V gene. Trimming left V 4 bases short and J 2 bases short, with 8 bases between. There are 13 residues in the CDR3.

The genes are TRBV2 and TRBJ2-5; tentatively, D is TRBD2 (6 bases). CDR1 is SNHLY and CDR2 is FYNNEI in the germline V gene. This CDR3 comprises 12 residues. V gave up 2 bases and J gave up 5 bases, with 6 bases separating them. As DNA, the CDR3 is TGTGCCAGCAGTGAACGGGAGGAGACCCAGTACTTC. It codes for CASSEREETQYF. The full variable domain, with the rest looked up from reference TRBV2 and TRBJ2-5, is EPEVTQTPSHQVTQMGQEVILRCVPISNHLYFYWYRQILGQKVEFLVSFYNNEISEKSEIFDDQFSVERPDGSNFTLKIRSTKLEDSAMYFCASSEREETQYFGPGTRLLVL.

The CDR3 region is CASSPGFSTEAFF. CDR3 coding DNA: TGTGCCAGCAGCCCAGGGTTCAGCACTGAAGCTTTCTTT. This chain connects TRBV11-2 to TRBJ1-1, with D possibly TRBD1 on 5 matching bases. CDR1 and CDR2 from the germline V gene are SGHAT and FQNNGV. The CDR3 extends over 13 amino acids. V lost 5 bases and J lost 4, with 11 bases in between.

The chain links TRBV15 to TRBJ1-3; D is perhaps TRBD1 (6 bases). Germline values: CDR1 LNHNV, CDR2 YYDKDF (reference sequence). V was shortened by 3 bases and J by 4 bases, with 16 bases between the two germline ends. The CDR3 sequence is 16 residues long. CDR3 bases: TGTGCCACCAGCAGGGGCATGGACAGTAAAGGAAACACCATATATTTT. It encodes CATSRGMDSKGNTIYF.

The V and J genes are TRBV10-3 and TRBJ2-5, with TRBD1 as a possible D gene (5 bases). CDR3 size: 15 residues. Trimming pared 10 bases from V and 2 bases from J, leaving 20 bases between. Germline values: CDR1 ENHRY, CDR2 SYGVKD. The CDR3 sequence: CATAPSVGQQETQYF. CDR3 bases: TGTGCCACCGCACCTTCTGTGGGGCAGCAAGAGACCCAGTACTTC.

There are a few counts of this clone. The CDR3 bases are TGTGCCAGTCGGACAGGGGCAGATACGCAGTATTTT. Amino acids: CASRTGADTQYF. The chain carries TRBV19 and TRBJ2-3; 9 bases match TRBD1. Germline assignment: CDR1 LNHDA and CDR2 SQIVND (reference sequence). The V gene end was trimmed by 8 bases and the J gene end by 4 bases; junction bases not matched to a gene: 1. There are 12 residues in the CDR3.

The chain is built from TRBV2 and TRBJ2-5, with D hard to call. This CDR3 has 12 residues. Germline V gives CDR1 SNHLY, CDR2 FYNNEI. The ends were cut back, 2 bases at V and 2 bases at J, with 3 bases in the middle. The chain's CDR3 is CASSEQQETQYF. The CDR3 DNA reads as TGTGCCAGCAGTGAACAGCAAGAGACCCAGTACTTC.

The V call is TRBV7-2, the J call TRBJ1-6; D gene unclear. Trimming took off 1 base at V and 4 bases at J, with 8 bases between the two ends. This CDR3 is 15 amino acids long. Germline V gene sequence: CDR1 SGHTA, CDR2 FQGNSA. In DNA form, the CDR3 reads TGTGCCAGCAGCTTAGTGGTGGTGTATAATTCACCCCTCCACTTT. This encodes CASSLVVVYNSPLHF.

DNA for the CDR3: TGTGCCAGCAGCTACAGGATCGACAGTTCCTGTCAGCCCCAGCATTTT. Its protein is CASSYRIDSSCQPQHF. The chain joins TRBV7-9 to TRBJ1-5; D is possibly TRBD1 (5 bases). Per the germline V gene, CDR1 is SEHNR and CDR2 is FQNEAQ (reference sequence). The CDR3 covers 16 residues. Trimming took off 4 bases at V and 6 bases at J, with 19 bases between the two ends. Filled out from reference TRBV7-9 and TRBJ1-5, the complete variable domain reads DTGVSQNPRHKITKRGQNVTFRCDPISEHNRLYWYRQTLGQGPEFLTYFQNEAQLEKSRLLSDRFSAERPKGSFSTLEIQRTEQGDSAMYLCASSYRIDSSCQPQHFGDGTRLSIL.